These 22 T cell receptor beta chains share one sample of origin, sequenced in a study of T cells in Graves' hyperthyroidism and ophthalmopathy. It was RNA transcripts that yielded the amplified TCR beta CDR3 regions. Using the HTBI primer set, a first-round RT-PCR was run on the TCR CDR3. TCRdb redid the calling of the multiplex PCR reads with MiXCR, one entry per CDR3 protein. The table includes around 600,000 distinct CDR3 sequences, over 40% detected once. The sequenced material came from peripheral blood or thyroid tissue (not recorded which). Source of these receptors: an adult man with Graves' disease, either hyperthyroidism or ophthalmopathy (not recorded which).

The genes are TRBV9 and TRBJ1-4, with D perhaps TRBD1 (6 bases). Trimming took 0 bases from V and 8 from J, leaving 11 bases between them. Germline lookup yields CDR1 SGDLS and CDR2 YYNGEE. There are 14 residues in the CDR3. CDR3 amino acids: CASSVAGGREKLFF. The CDR3, as DNA: TGTGCCAGCAGCGTAGCTGGGGGCAGAGAAAAACTGTTTTTT.

Comments on this clonotype: Sequence at one end of the junction differs from germline and may be a read error. The rearrangement joins TRBV7-8 to TRBJ2-7, with 10 nucleotides matching TRBD1. This CDR3 has 15 amino acids. The germline V gene encodes CDR1 SGHVS and CDR2 FQNEAQ. The CDR3 coding sequence is TGTACCAGCGCCCCAACCGGGACAGGGGTTTACGAGCAGTACTTC. This translates into CTSAPTGTGVYEQYF.

This clonotype was seen a handful of times. The rearrangement joins TRBV12-3 or TRBV12-4 to TRBJ1-1, with D perhaps matching TRBD1 (6 bases). The CDR3 totals 15 residues. The V end lost 6 bases, the J end lost 0 bases, and 14 bases lay between the germline ends. This chain's CDR3 is CASRPAGAMNTEAFF. CDR3 in DNA: TGTGCCAGCAGACCCGCAGGGGCGATGAACACTGAAGCTTTCTTT.

A note on this clonotype: One base away lies a much larger clone, so this may be a sequencing read error. The gene calls are TRBV19 and TRBJ1-2, with a tentative D call TRBD1 (5 bases). This CDR3 is 12 amino acids long. Trimming left V 5 bases short and J 4 bases short, with 8 bases between. The germline gives CDR1 LNHDA, CDR2 SQIVND (reference sequence). CDR3 region: CASSHGGYGYTF. In DNA form, the CDR3 reads TGTGCCAGTAGTCATGGGGGCTATGGCTACACCTTC.

J is TRBJ2-7 and V is TRBV7-9; D assignment may be TRBD1 or TRBD2 (5 bases each). V shed 8 bases and J shed 5 bases, with 16 bases lying between them. Germline CDR1 is SEHNR and CDR2 is FQNEAQ (reference sequence). The CDR3 is 13 residues long. The CDR3 DNA is TGTGCCAGCCAAGGGGTGGGGACCCACGAGCAGTACTTC. Translation: CASQGVGTHEQYF.

Concerning this clonotype itself: Sequence at one end of the junction differs from germline and may be a read error. The chain links TRBV20-1 to TRBJ2-7; D is perhaps TRBD1 (5 bases). Germline loops: CDR1 DFQATT, CDR2 SNEGSKA (reference sequence). CDR3 length: 12 residues. CDR3 region: CSASKGRYEQYF. DNA for the CDR3: TGTAGTGCTAGTAAGGGGCGGTACGAGCAGTACTTC.

The chain uses TRBV2 and TRBJ2-7; TRBD1 aligns across 8 bases. V was pared by 11 bases and J by 4 bases, with 7 bases of the junction left unmatched. From germline, CDR1 is SNHLY and CDR2 FYNNEI. The CDR3 has 12 amino acids. The CDR3, as DNA: TGTGCCCTAACGACAGGGGAATACGAGCAGTACTTC. Translation: CALTTGEYEQYF. The full variable domain, with the rest looked up from reference TRBV2 and TRBJ2-7, is EPEVTQTPSHQVTQMGQEVILRCVPISNHLYFYWYRQILGQKVEFLVSFYNNEISEKSEIFDDQFSVERPDGSNFTLKIRSTKLEDSAMYFCALTTGEYEQYFGPGTRLTVT.

V gene TRBV9 combines with J gene TRBJ2-7; D is unresolved. The CDR3 is made up of 13 amino acids. Germline V gene sequence: CDR1 SGDLS, CDR2 YYNGEE. Trimming cost V 4 bases and J 6 bases, with 14 bases left between them. CDR3 protein: CASSSPGFGEQYF. CDR3 coding DNA: TGTGCCAGCAGCTCCCCGGGTTTTGGCGAGCAGTACTTC.

The sample holds a few counts of this clonotype. V usage is TRBV20-1 and J usage is TRBJ1-1; no firm D call. The CDR3 is made up of 14 amino acids. Germline assignment: CDR1 DFQATT and CDR2 SNEGSKA (reference sequence). Trimming left V 2 bases short and J 1 base short, with 11 bases between. The DNA of the CDR3 is TGCAGTGCTAGAATTGGACCCAGGAACACTGAAGCTTTCTTT. It is translated as CSARIGPRNTEAFF.

With regard to this clonotype: At one end, the junction sequence differs from germline, possibly due to a read error. This rearrangement joins TRBV10-3 to TRBJ2-7, with 7 positions matching TRBD2. CDR1 and CDR2 from the germline V gene are ENHRY and SYGVKD. The CDR3 contains 15 residues. This CDR3 reads CASSVLAEASYEQYF. CDR3 DNA sequence: TGTGCCAGCAGTGTTCTAGCGGAGGCGTCCTACGAGCAGTACTTC.

The gene calls are TRBV7-2 and TRBJ2-7, with TRBD2 identical over 10 bases. The CDR3 consists of 16 residues. The ends lost 5 bases at V and 4 bases at J; junction bases unmatched: 11. Germline V gives CDR1 SGHTA, CDR2 FQGNSA. In nucleotides, the CDR3 is TGTGCCAGCAGCCATAAATTAGCGGGAGGATGGTACGAGCAGTACTTC. Its protein product is CASSHKLAGGWYEQYF. The variable domain in full, with the rest retrieved from reference TRBV7-2 and TRBJ2-7, is GAGVSQSPSNKVTEKGKDVELRCDPISGHTALYWYRQSLGQGLEFLIYFQGNSAPDKSGLPSDRFSAERTGGSVSTLTIQRTQQEDSAVYLCASSHKLAGGWYEQYFGPGTRLTVT.

This chain links TRBV20-1 with TRBJ2-7, with TRBD2 identical over 9 bases. The CDR3 has 16 amino acids. Germline V gene sequence: CDR1 DFQATT, CDR2 SNEGSKA (reference sequence). Unmatched junction bases numbered 9, after V lost 3 bases and J lost 0 bases. Here the CDR3 reads CSASKAAGGLSYEQYF. The CDR3 DNA reads as TGCAGTGCTAGTAAGGCGGCGGGAGGGCTCTCCTACGAGCAGTACTTC.

The gene calls are TRBV7-3 and TRBJ1-1; TRBD1 aligns across 8 bases. CDR3 size: 15 residues. Germline assignment: CDR1 SGHTA and CDR2 FQGTGA. Losses at the gene ends were 8 bases for V and 2 bases for J; bases not matched to a gene: 10. The CDR3 is CASPLRDRGNTEAFF. CDR3 sequence (DNA): TGTGCCAGCCCCTTAAGAGACAGGGGAAACACTGAAGCTTTCTTT.

This clonotype was counted many times. The V and J genes are TRBV7-9 and TRBJ2-2; 8 nucleotides align to TRBD1. Germline CDR1 is SEHNR and CDR2 is FQNEAQ (reference sequence). V lost 4 bases and J lost 13; bases outside the gene matches: 2. The CDR3 sequence is 11 residues long. The CDR3 loop is CASSYGQGLFF. DNA for the CDR3: TGTGCCAGCAGCTACGGACAGGGGCTGTTTTTT.

This clonotype has only a few counts. The chain uses TRBV10-3 and TRBJ2-2; TRBD1 matches 7 bases. The ends lost 0 bases at V and 2 bases at J; junction bases unmatched: 3. The CDR3 runs to 16 residues. Germline loops: CDR1 ENHRY, CDR2 SYGVKD. This CDR3 is CAISESTGKNTGELFF. The CDR3 DNA sequence: TGTGCCATCAGTGAGTCGACAGGGAAAAACACCGGGGAGCTGTTTTTT.

This clonotype turned up a few times. The chain has TRBV6-5 and TRBJ1-1; 9 nucleotides agree with TRBD1. CDR3 length equals 16 residues. Germline CDR1 MNHEY, CDR2 SVGAGI. With V trimmed by 1 base and J by 0 bases, 3 bases remained unmatched. The CDR3 DNA reads TGTGCCAGCAGTTACTTTAGGGACAGGGTGAACACTGAAGCTTTCTTT. Protein: CASSYFRDRVNTEAFF.

This clonotype occurred many times. This chain links TRBV12-3 or TRBV12-4 with TRBJ1-5; D might be TRBD1 (6 bases). There are 13 residues in the CDR3. V lost 5 bases and J lost 5, with 10 bases in between. CDR3 sequence (DNA): TGTGCCAGCAGTGGGACACCTTATCAGCCCCAGCATTTT. This sequence encodes CASSGTPYQPQHF.

V and J are TRBV7-9 and TRBJ2-7; TRBD2 aligns across 10 bases. CDR1 is SEHNR, CDR2 FQNEAQ, per germline (reference sequence). There are 16 residues in the CDR3. With 5 bases clipped from V and 2 bases from J, the junction kept 9 bases outside the gene matches. The CDR3 loop reads CASSIRTSGSTYEQYF. CDR3 coding DNA: TGTGCCAGCAGCATCCGGACTAGCGGATCGACCTACGAGCAGTACTTC.

This clonotype was found many times. This chain's CDR3 is CASSLSENYEQYF. CDR3 sequence (DNA): TGTGCCAGCAGCTTAAGTGAGAACTACGAGCAGTACTTC. This chain uses TRBV7-6 with TRBJ2-7, with D hard to call. With 2 bases removed from V and 3 bases from J, the gap between germline ends came to 8 bases. Germline CDR1 is SGHVS and CDR2 is FNYEAQ. The CDR3 runs to 13 residues.

Details on this clonotype: This may come from a read error, since a much larger clone is one base off. The V call is TRBV7-9, the J call TRBJ2-7; D gene uncertain. The CDR3 covers 15 residues. The germline V gene encodes CDR1 SEHNR and CDR2 FQNEAQ (reference sequence). CDR3 sequence (DNA): TGTGCCGGCAGCTTAGGACGTACCACCTCCTACGAGCAGTACTTC. Translating it yields CAGSLGRTTSYEQYF.

This clonotype came up a few times. The chain joins TRBV10-3 to TRBJ1-6; D is unclear. The CDR3 runs to 15 residues. Looked up from germline, CDR1 is ENHRY and CDR2 is SYGVKD. V was shortened by 10 bases and J by 4 bases, with 17 bases between the two germline ends. The CDR3 bases are TGTGCCAGCAAGGTGGAGGGCGCGTATAATTCACCCCTCCACTTT. It specifies CASKVEGAYNSPLHF.

This clonotype was counted many times. The chain is built from TRBV25-1 and TRBJ1-2; 7 bases align to TRBD1. With V trimmed by 4 bases and J by 8 bases, 7 bases remained unmatched. CDR3 size: 13 residues. Germline V gene lookup returns CDR1 MGHDK and CDR2 SYGVNS. This chain's CDR3 is CASSAGQARGYTF. DNA of the CDR3: TGTGCCAGCAGTGCCGGACAGGCCAGGGGCTACACCTTC.